Listed below are T cell receptor beta chains from one sample, sequenced in a study of T cell repertoires in cytomegalovirus infection. TCRdb re-called the reads with MiXCR, one entry per CDR3 protein. The top ten hold around 20% of the sample, which has tens of thousands of distinct CDR3 sequences, 20% seen once. The antigens these receptors bind are not known. The sequenced sample consisted of PBMCs, sequenced either directly or after in vitro stimulation (not recorded which). These receptors were obtained from a human donor in good health (CMV status not recorded). Some clones in this sample may be carry-over from other donors' samples. The CDR3 runs from the conserved cysteine through the conserved F or W. Each record gives: J gene, V gene, D gene, clone size, CDR3 DNA, CDR3 protein. A D gene is named only where the DNA matches it firmly. Where a row states a size, it is once, few, many or the class of an expanded clone; other rows omit it.

J: TRBJ2-1; V: TRBV7-8; D: TRBD1; size: many; DNA: TGTGCCAGCAGACCAACAGGGGATGAGCAGTTCTTC; CDR3: CASRPTGDEQFF
J: TRBJ1-4; V: TRBV7-2; D: -; size: medium-sized; DNA: TGTGCCAGCAGCCTCATCACGGGGCTCAATGAAAAACTGTTTTTT; CDR3: CASSLITGLNEKLFF
J: TRBJ2-1; V: TRBV20-1; D: -; size: -; DNA: TGCAGTGCTAGATCTCGTGGGGTGTCCTACAATGAGCAGTTCTTC; CDR3: CSARSRGVSYNEQFF
J: TRBJ2-1; V: TRBV7-6; D: TRBD2; size: -; DNA: TGTGCCAGCAGCTTAGGACTAGCGGGAGGTCATGAGCAGTTCTTC; CDR3: CASSLGLAGGHEQFF
J: TRBJ1-5; V: TRBV20-1; D: -; size: few; DNA: TGCAGTGCTAGGCCCGCAGTCGCTTGGCCCCAGCATTTT; CDR3: CSARPAVAWPQHF
J: TRBJ2-1; V: TRBV20-1; D: -; size: many; DNA: TGCAGTGCTAGCCTCCATGAGCAGTTCTTC; CDR3: CSASLHEQFF
J: TRBJ2-5; V: TRBV12-5; D: TRBD1; size: -; DNA: TGTGCTAGTGGCGCCCTGAACAGGGGTGACGAGACCCAGCACTTC; CDR3: CASGALNRGDETQHF
J: TRBJ2-1; V: TRBV28; D: TRBD2; size: -; DNA: TGTGCCAGCAGTTTTAAGCGGGGGCTTAGCTCCTACAATGAGCAGTTCTTC; CDR3: CASSFKRGLSSYNEQFF
J: TRBJ2-5; V: TRBV5-6; D: TRBD2; size: many; DNA: TGTGCCAGCAGCCGGACTAGGCAAGAGACCCAGTACTTC; CDR3: CASSRTRQETQYF
J: TRBJ2-3; V: TRBV12-5; D: TRBD1; size: -; DNA: TGTGCTAGTGGTTCGGGACAGGGGAGGGCAGATACGCAGTATTTT; CDR3: CASGSGQGRADTQYF
J: TRBJ2-5; V: TRBV5-6; D: TRBD2; size: many; DNA: TGTGCCAGCAGCCCCGGGACTACCCGGGAAGAGACCCAGTACTTC; CDR3: CASSPGTTREETQYF
J: TRBJ1-5; V: TRBV2; D: TRBD1; size: many; DNA: TGTGCCAGCAGTGAACCCGGGACAGGGGTGCAGCCCCAGCATTTT; CDR3: CASSEPGTGVQPQHF
J: TRBJ1-1; V: TRBV5-1; D: TRBD1; size: many; DNA: TGCGCCAGCAGACCTGGGACAGCGGACACTGAAGCTTTCTTT; CDR3: CASRPGTADTEAFF
J: TRBJ1-4; V: TRBV28; D: -; size: many; DNA: TGTGCCAGCAGTTCCACTTATCCCTCCCATCTGTGGGGGAGAGAAAAACTGTTTTTT; CDR3: CASSSTYPSHLWGREKLFF
J: TRBJ2-6; V: TRBV6-2/TRBV6-3; D: -; size: few; DNA: TGTGCCAGTTTAGACAGTCCTCGGGCCAACGTCCTGACTTTC; CDR3: CASLDSPRANVLTF
J: TRBJ1-1; V: TRBV7-2; D: -; size: -; DNA: TGTGCCAGCAGCACCCGGGACCAGGGCACTGAAGCTTTCTTT; CDR3: CASSTRDQGTEAFF
J: TRBJ2-1; V: TRBV7-2; D: TRBD2; size: many; DNA: TGTGCCAGCAGCTTAGCGCAGACTAGCGGGAGTAATGAGCAGTTCTTC; CDR3: CASSLAQTSGSNEQFF
J: TRBJ2-3; V: TRBV20-1; D: -; size: -; DNA: TGCAGTGCTAGCTTGGGGGCCCTAGATACGCAGTATTTT; CDR3: CSASLGALDTQYF
J: TRBJ2-3; V: TRBV5-4; D: -; size: many; DNA: TGTGCCAGCAGCCACAACACAGATACGCAGTATTTT; CDR3: CASSHNTDTQYF
J: TRBJ1-1; V: TRBV7-9; D: -; size: medium-sized; DNA: TGTGCCAGCAGCCAGAAGCGGACAGTAATGAACACTGAAGCTTTCTTT; CDR3: CASSQKRTVMNTEAFF
J: TRBJ1-6; V: TRBV14; D: -; size: -; DNA: TGTGCCAGCAGCCAACTATGGGCCTCACCCCTCCACTTT; CDR3: CASSQLWASPLHF
J: TRBJ2-1; V: TRBV27; D: TRBD2; size: many; DNA: TGTGCCAGCAGTTTATGGGCGGGGGGACTGTTCAATGAGCAGTTCTTC; CDR3: CASSLWAGGLFNEQFF
J: TRBJ2-7; V: TRBV4-3; D: TRBD2; size: many; DNA: TGCGCCAGCAGCCAAGAGGCCCCCTTCGGGACTAGCGGGAGGTACGAGCAGTACTTC; CDR3: CASSQEAPFGTSGRYEQYF
J: TRBJ1-3; V: TRBV7-9; D: -; size: -; DNA: TGTGCCAGCAGCTCCCGACAGGCCGACCCTGGAAACACCATATATTTT; CDR3: CASSSRQADPGNTIYF
J: TRBJ2-5; V: TRBV20-1; D: -; size: -; DNA: TGCAGTGCTAGCGCTAGTTACCAAGAGACCCAGTACTTC; CDR3: CSASASYQETQYF
J: TRBJ2-5; V: TRBV10-3; D: -; size: many; DNA: TGTGCCATCAGTGGGGCGGGGGCGCAAGAGACCCAGTACTTC; CDR3: CAISGAGAQETQYF
J: TRBJ2-5; V: TRBV5-5; D: -; size: many; DNA: TGTGCCAGCAGCTTATGGGGAGAGGAGACCCAGTACTTC; CDR3: CASSLWGEETQYF
J: TRBJ1-1; V: TRBV29-1; D: -; size: few; DNA: TGCAGCGGCCGGCCAGGGGATAACACTGAAGCTTTCTTT; CDR3: CSGRPGDNTEAFF
J: TRBJ1-6; V: TRBV2; D: -; size: many; DNA: TGTGCCAGCAGCCCCGAAGTCCAAGGGGGTTCACCCCTCCACTTT; CDR3: CASSPEVQGGSPLHF
J: TRBJ2-3; V: TRBV19; D: -; size: many; DNA: TGTGCCAGTACCGACGACAGGAAAGGGGGCACAGATACGCAGTATTTT; CDR3: CASTDDRKGGTDTQYF
J: TRBJ2-3; V: TRBV29-1; D: -; size: few; DNA: TGCAGTGTCCCGGGGAGCATCACAGATACGCAGTATTTT; CDR3: CSVPGSITDTQYF
J: TRBJ1-1; V: TRBV5-1; D: -; size: -; DNA: TGCGCCAGCAGCAGTGGGCAGCTGGGGACTGAAGCTTTCTTT; CDR3: CASSSGQLGTEAFF
J: TRBJ2-4; V: TRBV4-1; D: TRBD1; size: -; DNA: TGCGCCAGCAGCCAAGTAGGGACAGGGGTCACTTTAGCCAAAAACATTCAGTACTTC; CDR3: CASSQVGTGVTLAKNIQYF
J: TRBJ1-5; V: TRBV12-3/TRBV12-4; D: -; size: many; DNA: TGTGCCAGCAGTTTAACAGCTAATCAGCCCCAGCATTTT; CDR3: CASSLTANQPQHF
J: TRBJ1-5; V: TRBV15; D: -; size: few; DNA: TGTGCCACCAGCAGAGATACGAGGTCTCAGCCCCAGCATTTT; CDR3: CATSRDTRSQPQHF